A single sample is the source of the 4 T cell receptor beta chains below, sequenced in a study of shared clonotypes between healthy human individuals. Only in-frame clones appear in the TCRdb table, and some are missing; sequencing was by immunoSEQ multiplex PCR. Among about 300,000 clones listed, under 80% were seen once. Sequenced sample: memory CD4+ T cells sorted from blood. Subset denoted: CD45RA-negative fraction. These receptors came from a man aged 25-45 years in good health.

V usage is TRBV5-1 and J usage is TRBJ1-1; the match to TRBD1 covers 8 bases. The CDR3 has 14 amino acids. V lost 7 bases, J lost 0 bases, and 5 bases stayed unmatched. Germline V gives CDR1 SGHRS, CDR2 YFSETQ. The CDR3 DNA reads as TGCGCCAGCCGGACAGGGAGGATGAACACTGAAGCTTTCTTT. Its translation is CASRTGRMNTEAFF.

The V and J genes are TRBV18 and TRBJ1-5; 7 positions match TRBD1. This CDR3 region has 16 residues. V was pared by 2 bases and J by 0 bases, with 4 bases of the junction left unmatched. Germline assignment: CDR1 KGHSH and CDR2 LQKENI. CDR3 nucleotides: TGTGCCAGCTCACCAGGGACAGCCTATAGCAATCAGCCCCAGCATTTT. Translating gives CASSPGTAYSNQPQHF.

The rearrangement links TRBV30 to TRBJ1-1, with D maybe TRBD1 (5 bases). CDR1 is GTSNPN and CDR2 is SVGIG in the germline V gene (reference sequence). Trimming took off 2 bases at V and 4 bases at J, with 20 bases between the two ends. The CDR3 is 16 amino acids. Written as DNA, the CDR3 is TGTGCCTGGAGTAAAAATAGGGCGGGTAGGGGCACTGAAGCTTTCTTT. Encoded protein: CAWSKNRAGRGTEAFF.

The chain carries TRBV19 and TRBJ2-5; 7 positions match TRBD1. The CDR3 extends over 12 amino acids. J lost 7 bases, V lost 4 bases, and 3 bases had no gene match. Germline V gives CDR1 LNHDA, CDR2 SQIVND (reference sequence). The CDR3 nucleotides are TGTGCCAGTAGTACCAGACAGGGGACCCAGTACTTC. This encodes CASSTRQGTQYF.